The 31 T cell receptor beta chains listed next were all sequenced from one sample in a study of cytomegalovirus exposure and HLA in healthy donors. The PCR had 60 Vbeta and 13 Jbeta primers. Data came from immunoSEQ multiplex PCR; TCRdb stores just in-frame clones and leaves some out. The sample carries roughly 130,000 clones, roughly 70% recorded once. The sample was PBMCs. These TCRs come from a man between 40 and 49 years old in good health and CMV-seropositive.

V and J are TRBV5-1 and TRBJ2-7; TRBD2 agrees at 8 bases. With 0 bases clipped from V and 5 bases from J, the junction kept 7 bases outside the gene matches. This CDR3 region has 15 residues. The germline V gene has CDR1 SGHRS and CDR2 YFSETQ. CDR3 sequence (DNA): TGCGCCAGCAGCTTGGCAAGCGGGAGTAAAGACGAGCAGTACTTC. Protein: CASSLASGSKDEQYF.

This sequence joins TRBV5-6 and TRBJ1-5, with D possibly being TRBD1 (6 bases). The CDR3 length is 16 residues. V gave up 0 bases and J gave up 1 base, with 11 bases separating them. Per the germline V gene, CDR1 is SGHDT and CDR2 is YYEEEE. The CDR3 DNA is TGTGCCAGCAGCTTGGCCGGGGGGCTGAGCAATCAGCCCCAGCATTTT. It yields the protein CASSLAGGLSNQPQHF.

The genes are TRBV4-1 and TRBJ2-7; weak D call: TRBD1 (5 bases). This CDR3 spans 13 amino acids. CDR1 is MGHRA and CDR2 is YSYEKL in the germline V gene. The V and J ends lost 0 bases and 4 bases respectively, with 7 bases between them. The CDR3 sequence: CASSQERQYEQYF. CDR3 DNA sequence: TGCGCCAGCAGCCAAGAACGACAGTACGAGCAGTACTTC.

This clone was found a few times. This chain uses TRBV28 with TRBJ1-1, with no clear D. CDR3 length equals 12 residues. The V gene's germline CDR1 is MDHEN and CDR2 SYDVKM. The V and J ends lost 7 bases and 11 bases respectively, with 17 bases between them. The CDR3 nucleotides read TGTGCCAGCATCAACCGCGGGGAACTCGCTTTCTTT. Amino acid sequence: CASINRGELAFF. The full variable domain, completed using reference TRBV28 and TRBJ1-1, is DVKVTQSSRYLVKRTGEKVFLECVQDMDHENMFWYRQDPGLGLRLIYFSYDVKMKEKGDIPEGYSVSREKKERFSLILESASTNQTSMYLCASINRGELAFFGQGTRLTVV.

The chain couples TRBV6-1 to TRBJ2-7; 14 bases match TRBD2. The germline CDR1 and CDR2 sequences are MNHNS and SASEGT. The CDR3 is 14 residues long. The junction had 3 bases not matched to a gene; V was cut back by 7 bases and J by 4 bases. This chain's CDR3 is CASTGTSGRYEQYF. The DNA for the CDR3 is TGTGCCAGCACTGGGACTAGCGGGAGATACGAGCAGTACTTC.

The chain carries TRBV4-1 and TRBJ2-7; 11 bases line up with TRBD2. Germline CDR1 and CDR2: MGHRA and YSYEKL. V was clipped by 1 base and J by 3 bases; unmatched bases: 5. The CDR3 is made up of 16 amino acids. The CDR3 DNA reads as TGCGCCAGCAGCCAAGTCAGACTAGCGGGGTACTACGAGCAGTACTTC. Amino acids: CASSQVRLAGYYEQYF.

The rearrangement uses TRBV7-9 and TRBJ1-5, with D unresolved. CDR3 length: 16 amino acids. Germline values: CDR1 SEHNR, CDR2 FQNEAQ (reference sequence). Trimming took off 3 bases at V and 4 bases at J, with 16 bases between the two ends. CDR3 sequence (DNA): TGTGCCAGCAGCTTGTTTGTAGGGAGTAGAAATCAGCCCCAGCATTTT. Encoded protein: CASSLFVGSRNQPQHF.

J is TRBJ1-4 and V is TRBV28, with D possibly matching TRBD1 (6 bases). With 8 bases removed from V and 5 bases from J, the gap between germline ends came to 18 bases. The CDR3 consists of 15 residues. CDR1 and CDR2 (germline): MDHEN, SYDVKM. The DNA of the CDR3 is TGTGCCAGCGGGGGCGGAAGGGGTTGGAATGAAAAACTGTTTTTT. Amino acids: CASGGGRGWNEKLFF.

The chain carries TRBV30 and TRBJ2-6; 7 nucleotides line up with TRBD1. V lost 4 bases and J lost 0; bases outside the gene matches: 6. CDR1 is GTSNPN and CDR2 is SVGIG in the germline V gene (reference sequence). The CDR3 is 16 residues long. The chain's CDR3 is CAWITGEFSGANVLTF. Here the CDR3 DNA reads TGTGCCTGGATTACAGGGGAGTTCTCTGGGGCCAACGTCCTGACTTTC.

V is TRBV2 and J is TRBJ2-3; perhaps TRBD1 as D (6 bases). The V and J ends lost 6 bases and 5 bases respectively, with 9 bases between them. Germline values: CDR1 SNHLY, CDR2 FYNNEI. The CDR3 extends over 12 amino acids. The CDR3 region is CASRKGGDTQYF. The DNA of the CDR3 is TGTGCCAGCAGAAAAGGGGGAGATACGCAGTATTTT.

V and J are TRBV28 and TRBJ1-4, with TRBD1 as a possible D gene (6 bases). Deletions cut 7 bases from V and 13 bases from J, with 22 bases between. The CDR3 totals 14 residues. Germline values: CDR1 MDHEN, CDR2 SYDVKM. The CDR3 sequence is CASTIADRFERLFF. For the CDR3, the DNA is TGTGCCAGCACCATCGCTGACAGGTTCGAGAGACTGTTTTTT.

The chain is built from TRBV9 and TRBJ2-5, with D perhaps TRBD2 (6 bases). The CDR3 extends over 15 amino acids. Trimming cost V 2 bases and J 7 bases, with 18 bases left between them. CDR1 and CDR2 from the germline V gene are SGDLS and YYNGEE. This CDR3 is CASSVKGTWGGTQYF. The CDR3 region has the DNA TGTGCCAGCAGCGTGAAAGGGACTTGGGGAGGGACCCAGTACTTC.

The gene calls are TRBV10-3 and TRBJ1-2, with 7 nucleotides matching TRBD1. Looked up from germline, CDR1 is ENHRY and CDR2 is SYGVKD. The CDR3 contains 15 residues. Trimming took 6 bases from V and 3 from J; bases not matched to a gene: 10. This CDR3 is CAIRQGTAFDYGYTF. The CDR3 DNA reads as TGTGCCATCAGGCAGGGGACAGCTTTCGACTATGGCTACACCTTC.

The chain combines TRBV9 with TRBJ1-1; TRBD1 agrees at 8 bases. J gave up 1 base and V 3 bases, and 8 bases lay outside the gene matches. The CDR3 is 16 residues long. Germline V gives CDR1 SGDLS, CDR2 YYNGEE. CDR3 protein: CASSGTHGTGNTEAFF. CDR3 nucleotide sequence: TGTGCCAGCAGCGGGACCCACGGGACAGGGAACACTGAAGCTTTCTTT.

The gene calls are TRBV7-2 and TRBJ2-3; TRBD2 agrees at 16 bases. V was pared by 4 bases and J by 3 bases, with 7 bases of the junction left unmatched. CDR3 length: 18 residues. The germline V gene has CDR1 SGHTA and CDR2 FQGNSA. For the CDR3, the DNA is TGTGCCAGCAGCTCGGGACTAGCGGGAGGGCTCGGGACAGATACGCAGTATTTT. It codes for CASSSGLAGGLGTDTQYF.

The chain links TRBV5-1 to TRBJ2-7; D is possibly TRBD1 (5 bases). CDR1 is SGHRS and CDR2 is YFSETQ in the germline V gene. The CDR3 is 13 residues long. V lost 5 bases and J 2 bases, leaving 11 bases between the germline ends. CDR3 protein: CASRTVATYEQYF. As DNA, the CDR3 is TGCGCCAGCAGGACAGTTGCCACCTACGAGCAGTACTTC.

The J gene is TRBJ1-2, the V gene TRBV14, with no clear D. CDR1 SGHDN and CDR2 FVKESK come from the germline V gene. Trimming removed 1 base from V and 7 bases from J, with 16 bases in between. The CDR3 spans 15 residues. The CDR3 nucleotides read TGTGCCAGCAGCCAAGGTACCAGGCTTTTCCGTGGCTACACCTTC. It translates to CASSQGTRLFRGYTF.

The J gene is TRBJ1-5, the V gene TRBV28, with D unclear. The CDR3 is 16 amino acids. Germline CDR1 and CDR2: MDHEN and SYDVKM. V gave up 6 bases and J gave up 4 bases, with 19 bases separating them. CDR3 amino acids: CASSAFRGGGNQPQHF. In DNA, the CDR3 is TGTGCCAGCAGCGCCTTTCGCGGAGGCGGGAATCAGCCCCAGCATTTT.

This chain joins TRBV6-1 and TRBJ2-5; 8 bases match TRBD1. Germline CDR1 is MNHNS and CDR2 is SASEGT. V trimming: 1 base; J trimming: 2 bases; junction bases outside the gene matches: 3. The CDR3 is 15 residues long. Here the CDR3 DNA reads TGTGCCAGCAGTGAAGTGACAGGGGCACAAGAGACCCAGTACTTC. It codes for CASSEVTGAQETQYF.

The rearrangement uses TRBV28 and TRBJ1-5; 7 nucleotides line up with TRBD1. V lost 6 bases to trimming and J lost 4 bases; unmatched junction nucleotides: 15. Germline CDR1 reads MDHEN; CDR2 reads SYDVKM. This CDR3 comprises 17 residues. The CDR3: CASRSLGTVVWNQPQHF. The DNA of the CDR3 is TGTGCCAGCAGATCCCTCGGGACAGTCGTATGGAATCAGCCCCAGCATTTT.

DNA of the CDR3: TGTGCCAGCAGTTCCGACTATAGCACAGATACGCAGTATTTT. This codes for CASSSDYSTDTQYF. J is TRBJ2-3 and V is TRBV28, with D tentatively TRBD2 (5 bases). The CDR3 is 14 residues long. V lost 4 bases and J 0 bases, leaving 8 bases between the germline ends. Per germline, CDR1 MDHEN and CDR2 SYDVKM.

The genes are TRBV10-3 and TRBJ2-1, with D possibly being TRBD2 (6 bases). Germline V gives CDR1 ENHRY, CDR2 SYGVKD. V lost 9 bases and J 1 base, leaving 13 bases between the germline ends. The CDR3 runs 14 residues. This CDR3 is CAMGSGDSYNEQFF. In DNA form, the CDR3 reads TGTGCCATGGGGTCGGGAGATTCCTACAATGAGCAGTTCTTC.

The rearrangement uses TRBV19 and TRBJ2-1; maybe TRBD1 (5 bases). The V gene's germline CDR1 is LNHDA and CDR2 SQIVND (reference sequence). The CDR3 loop spans 15 amino acids. Trimming stripped 0 bases from V and 7 bases from J, with 13 bases between. In DNA, the CDR3 is TGTGCCAGTAGTATAGAGGCAGAGTCAGGGAATGAGCAGTTCTTC. Translation: CASSIEAESGNEQFF.

CDR3 coding DNA: TGTGCCAGCAGTGCATTGCGTCCAGGGAGGCTAGCGGGGGCCAGCACAGATACGCAGTATTTT. Encoded protein: CASSALRPGRLAGASTDTQYF. This chain uses TRBV2 with TRBJ2-3; TRBD2 aligns across 10 bases. This CDR3 has 21 amino acids. Unmatched junction bases numbered 19, after V lost 4 bases and J lost 0 bases. CDR1 and CDR2 (germline): SNHLY, FYNNEI.

The V call is TRBV27, the J call TRBJ2-5; the D gene is possibly TRBD1 (6 bases). This CDR3 is built from 13 residues. V lost 2 bases, J lost 5 bases, and 9 bases lay in between. Germline CDR1 and CDR2: MNHEY and SMNVEV (reference sequence). CDR3 coding DNA: TGTGCCAGCAGTTTACAGGGGCGCGAGACCCAGTACTTC. This sequence encodes CASSLQGRETQYF.

The genes are TRBV19 and TRBJ1-1; 12 nucleotides agree with TRBD1. The CDR3 loop spans 13 amino acids. Losses at the gene ends were 6 bases for V and 11 bases for J; bases not matched to a gene: 7. Germline CDR1 LNHDA, CDR2 SQIVND (reference sequence). CDR3 loop: CASSDRDRGPAFF. DNA for the CDR3: TGTGCCAGTAGCGATCGGGACAGGGGGCCGGCTTTCTTT.

This chain connects TRBV27 to TRBJ1-1; tentatively, D is TRBD1 (6 bases). The CDR3 length is 16 residues. Trimming left V 0 bases short and J 4 bases short, with 15 bases between. Germline lookup yields CDR1 MNHEY and CDR2 SMNVEV (reference sequence). The CDR3 sequence: CASSLSVWGGITEAFF. CDR3 in DNA: TGTGCCAGCAGTTTATCGGTCTGGGGGGGCATCACTGAAGCTTTCTTT.

The chain combines TRBV27 with TRBJ2-2; D might be TRBD1 (5 bases). The germline V gene encodes CDR1 MNHEY and CDR2 SMNVEV (reference sequence). Trimming stripped 4 bases from V and 7 bases from J, with 13 bases between. The CDR3 is made up of 14 amino acids. In nucleotides, the CDR3 is TGTGCCAGCAGTTGGGGCAGGGTTGTCGGGGAGCTGTTTTTT. Translated: CASSWGRVVGELFF.

The genes are TRBV30 and TRBJ1-1, with 7 bases lining up with TRBD1. J gave up 2 bases and V 3 bases, and 6 bases lay outside the gene matches. The germline V gene encodes CDR1 GTSNPN and CDR2 SVGIG (reference sequence). This CDR3 contains 14 residues. The CDR3 here is CAWRKTGPNTEAFF. CDR3 sequence (DNA): TGTGCCTGGAGGAAGACAGGGCCTAACACTGAAGCTTTCTTT.

The chain combines TRBV6-5 with TRBJ1-2; tentative D call: TRBD1 (6 bases). The CDR3 sequence is 15 residues long. V lost 2 bases and J lost 5, with 15 bases in between. CDR1 MNHEY and CDR2 SVGAGI come from the germline V gene. The CDR3 region is CASSYKSEGGYGYTF. The CDR3 DNA reads as TGTGCCAGCAGTTACAAGTCGGAGGGGGGGTATGGCTACACCTTC.

The chain recombines TRBV6-5 with TRBJ2-3; 13 positions match TRBD2. This CDR3 is built from 14 residues. Germline CDR1 MNHEY, CDR2 SVGAGI. V was pared by 5 bases and J by 14 bases, with 10 bases of the junction left unmatched. CDR3 amino acids: CASSPRTSGGPWYF. CDR3 in DNA: TGTGCCAGCAGTCCTCGGACTAGCGGGGGCCCGTGGTATTTT.